The rows below give T cell receptor beta chains drawn from one sample of a study of shared clonotypes between healthy human individuals. TCRdb keeps only in-frame clones here, not all; method: immunoSEQ multiplex PCR. The repertoire includes approximately 600,000 clones, about 95% of them detected once, and over 0.095% sits in the top ten. Sample: naive CD8+ T cells sorted from blood. These receptor sequences come from a woman in her 30s in good health. Both conserved end residues are part of each CDR3. Each record gives: V gene, J gene, clone size, D gene, CDR3 protein, CDR3 DNA. The D gene is left open where the match is weak. Expanded clones are given a class, and other clones once, few, many or no size at all.

V gene: TRBV6-1; J gene: TRBJ1-5; clone size: once; D gene: .; CDR3 protein: CASSEAVFENNQPQHF; CDR3 DNA: TGTGCCAGCAGTGAAGCGGTATTTGAGAACAATCAGCCCCAGCATTTT
V gene: TRBV18; J gene: TRBJ1-1; clone size: .; D gene: .; CDR3 protein: CASSPSPGQSLNTEAFF; CDR3 DNA: TGTGCCAGCTCACCAAGCCCGGGACAATCCTTGAACACTGAAGCTTTCTTT
V gene: TRBV7-8; J gene: TRBJ2-7; clone size: .; D gene: TRBD1; CDR3 protein: CASSPDGQGAEQYF; CDR3 DNA: TGTGCCAGCAGCCCAGACGGACAGGGGGCAGAGCAGTACTTC
V gene: TRBV28; J gene: TRBJ1-5; clone size: few; D gene: .; CDR3 protein: CASSLAAQPQHF; CDR3 DNA: TGTGCCAGCAGTTTAGCGGCACAGCCCCAGCATTTT
V gene: TRBV11-3; J gene: TRBJ2-5; clone size: .; D gene: .; CDR3 protein: CASSLSGETQYF; CDR3 DNA: TGTGCCAGCAGCTTAAGTGGAGAGACCCAGTACTTC
V gene: TRBV7-9; J gene: TRBJ2-1; clone size: once; D gene: TRBD2; CDR3 protein: CASSPGTIGSNEQFF; CDR3 DNA: TGTGCCAGCAGCCCCGGGACTATCGGTTCCAATGAGCAGTTCTTC
V gene: TRBV6-5; J gene: TRBJ2-7; clone size: once; D gene: TRBD2; CDR3 protein: CASSLSIAGLYEQYF; CDR3 DNA: TGTGCCAGCAGCTTATCGATAGCGGGACTCTACGAGCAGTACTTC
V gene: TRBV6-4; J gene: TRBJ2-1; clone size: .; D gene: TRBD2; CDR3 protein: CASSDSPSGRGPYNEQFF; CDR3 DNA: TGTGCCAGCAGTGACTCGCCTAGCGGGAGAGGGCCTTACAATGAGCAGTTCTTC
V gene: TRBV6-1; J gene: TRBJ2-1; clone size: once; D gene: .; CDR3 protein: CASSGNEQFF; CDR3 DNA: TGTGCCAGCAGTGGCAATGAGCAGTTCTTC
V gene: TRBV27; J gene: TRBJ2-3; clone size: .; D gene: .; CDR3 protein: CASRGLAGVVDTQYF; CDR3 DNA: TGTGCCAGCAGAGGGCTAGCCGGTGTCGTGGATACGCAGTATTTT
V gene: TRBV27; J gene: TRBJ1-1; clone size: .; D gene: .; CDR3 protein: CASSFGSSQSEAFF; CDR3 DNA: TGTGCCAGCAGTTTTGGGTCATCTCAATCTGAAGCTTTCTTT
V gene: TRBV9; J gene: TRBJ2-7; clone size: .; D gene: TRBD2; CDR3 protein: CARGLAGEHSTTLEQYF; CDR3 DNA: TGTGCCAGAGGACTGGCGGGAGAGCACAGCACAACACTCGAGCAGTACTTC
V gene: TRBV28; J gene: TRBJ2-5; clone size: .; D gene: .; CDR3 protein: CASSGTGEGETQYF; CDR3 DNA: TGTGCCAGCAGTGGCACAGGGGAGGGAGAGACCCAGTACTTC